The 11 T cell receptor beta chains below were found in one sample sequenced in a study of human T cells and chemical hapten exposure. TCRdb fed the RACE reads into MiXCR, producing one record per CDR3 protein. This table has fewer than 85,000 distinct CDR3 sequences, about 9.4% appearing once. Stated time point: patch test 2, 6 weeks after DPC sensitization. The treatment was: therapeutic diphenylcyclopropenone sensitization with weekly scalp DPC. The input for sequencing was whole blood, taken in connection with sensitization to the hapten diphenylcyclopropenone (DPC). These receptors were obtained from a woman aged 25 to 45 with alopecia areata. Some clones in this sample may be carry-over from other donors' samples.

This clonotype came up many times. The J gene is TRBJ2-2, the V gene TRBV7-9; D remains unclear. Trimming stripped 2 bases from V and 5 bases from J, with 9 bases between. CDR3 size: 14 residues. Germline loops: CDR1 SEHNR, CDR2 FQNEAQ (reference sequence). The CDR3 sequence is CASSLMGETGELFF. The CDR3 DNA follows: TGTGCCAGCAGCTTAATGGGCGAGACCGGGGAGCTGTTTTTT.

The table lists this clonotype with many counts. The V call is TRBV20-1, the J call TRBJ1-5; the match to TRBD1 covers 9 bases. The CDR3 has 15 amino acids. Per germline, CDR1 DFQATT and CDR2 SNEGSKA (reference sequence). Trimming cost V 2 bases and J 6 bases; bases outside gene matches: 8. This CDR3 is CSARSITGGGQPQHF. CDR3 DNA sequence: TGCAGTGCTAGATCTATCACAGGGGGCGGTCAGCCCCAGCATTTT.

This clonotype was seen only a few times. The rearrangement links TRBV27 to TRBJ2-7; perhaps TRBD1 as D (5 bases). This CDR3 has 13 amino acids. Germline-derived CDR1 and CDR2 are MNHEY and SMNVEV (reference sequence). Trimming took 6 bases from V and 1 from J, leaving 10 bases between them. CDR3 DNA: TGTGCCAGCAGAGTAGGGGCATCCTACGAGCAGTACTTC. As protein: CASRVGASYEQYF.

This clonotype was seen many times. The chain recombines TRBV20-1 with TRBJ1-1; 7 bases fit TRBD1. The CDR3 is 14 amino acids. V was clipped by 5 bases and J by 5 bases; unmatched bases: 11. In germline, CDR1 is DFQATT, CDR2 SNEGSKA (reference sequence). This CDR3 reads CSAGRGQLRTEAFF. As DNA, the CDR3 is TGCAGTGCTGGCCGGGGACAGCTGAGGACTGAAGCTTTCTTT.

This clonotype was seen many times. V usage is TRBV20-1 and J usage is TRBJ2-1, with D maybe TRBD2 (5 bases). The CDR3 length is 17 residues. Trimming took off 0 bases at V and 3 bases at J, with 18 bases between the two ends. CDR1 DFQATT and CDR2 SNEGSKA come from the germline V gene (reference sequence). In nucleotides, the CDR3 is TGCAGTGCTAGAGATGGACTCGGGAATTCAAACTACAATGAGCAGTTCTTC. The encoded protein is CSARDGLGNSNYNEQFF.

This clonotype was recorded at least ten times. The rearrangement links TRBV4-3 to TRBJ1-6; D gene ambiguous. There are 13 residues in the CDR3. CDR1 and CDR2 (germline): LGHNA, YSLEER. Trimming took off 0 bases at V and 10 bases at J, with 7 bases between the two ends. CDR3 nucleotide sequence: TGCGCCAGCAGCCAAGAGCGGGAGTCACCCCTCCACTTT. It encodes CASSQERESPLHF.

There are many counts of this clonotype. The CDR3 region is CASSLVGVGAYGYTF. CDR3 DNA sequence: TGTGCCAGCAGTTTAGTAGGGGTAGGTGCCTATGGCTACACCTTC. The rearrangement joins TRBV27 to TRBJ1-2; TRBD1 might be the D (5 bases). In germline, CDR1 is MNHEY, CDR2 SMNVEV (reference sequence). The CDR3 is 15 amino acids. V lost 2 bases and J 4 bases, leaving 14 bases between the germline ends.

The V call is TRBV28, the J call TRBJ2-7, with no clear D. Per the germline V gene, CDR1 is MDHEN and CDR2 is SYDVKM. V shed 3 bases and J shed 5 bases, with 11 bases lying between them. The CDR3 covers 13 residues. Here the CDR3 DNA reads TGTGCCAGCAGTTTCATCGGCTGGGACGAGCAGTACTTC. Its protein product is CASSFIGWDEQYF.

This clonotype was seen at least ten times. The rearrangement uses TRBV28 and TRBJ2-7; 11 nucleotides agree with TRBD2. In germline, CDR1 is MDHEN, CDR2 SYDVKM. V was clipped by 0 bases and J by 0 bases; unmatched bases: 4. The CDR3 has 17 residues. The CDR3, as DNA: TGTGCCAGCAGTTTATGGTCCGGACTAGCGGGCTCCTACGAGCAGTACTTC. It yields the protein CASSLWSGLAGSYEQYF.

This clonotype was seen many times. The V gene is TRBV28, the J gene TRBJ1-1, with no clear D. The CDR3 runs 13 residues. V was cut by 3 bases and J by 11 bases, with 16 bases left in between. Germline values: CDR1 MDHEN, CDR2 SYDVKM. The CDR3 loop reads CASSLVQLPSAFF. The CDR3 bases are TGTGCCAGCAGTTTGGTGCAATTACCGTCGGCTTTCTTT.

This clonotype was recorded at least ten times. This chain joins TRBV6-2 or TRBV6-3 and TRBJ1-3, with a weak D call TRBD1 (6 bases). Germline V gene data show CDR1 as MNHEY and CDR2 as SVGEGT. The CDR3 is 16 amino acids. V shed 5 bases and J shed 0 bases, with 14 bases lying between them. The CDR3 nucleotides are TGTGCCAGCAGTCACGGACAGCTCCGCTCTGGAAACACCATATATTTT. Residues: CASSHGQLRSGNTIYF.